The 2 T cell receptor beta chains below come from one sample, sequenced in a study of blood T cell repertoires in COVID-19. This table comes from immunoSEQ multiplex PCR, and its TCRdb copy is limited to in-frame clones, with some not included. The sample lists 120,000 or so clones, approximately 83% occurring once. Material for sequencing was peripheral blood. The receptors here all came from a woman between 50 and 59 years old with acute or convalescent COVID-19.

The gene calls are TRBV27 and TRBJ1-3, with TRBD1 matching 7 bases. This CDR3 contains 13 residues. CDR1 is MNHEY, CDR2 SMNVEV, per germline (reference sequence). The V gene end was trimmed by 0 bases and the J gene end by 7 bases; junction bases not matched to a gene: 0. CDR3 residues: CASSLSQGNTIYF. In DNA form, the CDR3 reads TGTGCCAGCAGTTTATCACAGGGGAACACCATATATTTT.

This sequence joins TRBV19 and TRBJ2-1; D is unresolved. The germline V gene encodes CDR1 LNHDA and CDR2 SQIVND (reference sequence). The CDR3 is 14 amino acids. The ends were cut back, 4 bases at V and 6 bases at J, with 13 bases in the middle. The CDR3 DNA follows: TGTGCCAGTAGTACAGGCTACGGTTCCAATGAGCAGTTCTTC. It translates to CASSTGYGSNEQFF.